This TCR beta chain was captured in a study of cytomegalovirus exposure and HLA in healthy donors (dated by TCRdb to 2016 to 2017). Broadly, across the study: An earlier analysis of 587 of the donors reported approximately 280 Gb of sequence data and 117 million unique TCR beta sequences obtained from about 170 million T cells. A later analysis re-analyzed previously published TCR beta repertoires from several hundred donors and added high-resolution HLA genotyping to study TCR occurrence patterns. Among about 400 genotyped donors of the cohort, an average of around 240,000 unique TCR beta nucleotide sequences was sequenced per donor, of which 15% to 20% were non-productive. The study used immunosequencing to profile the T cell repertoires of approximately 690 subjects and linked those repertoires to cytomegalovirus serostatus. Class I and class II HLA loci were covered by the typing at four-digit resolution. Typing coverage differed by locus: A, B, C, DRB1 and DQB1 were typed in roughly 620-640 donors, DQA1 in 500 to 550, DPA1 in over 600, and DPB1 in around 440. High-throughput TCR immunosequencing, statistical association of individual TCRs with disease status, and machine learning were combined to predict cytomegalovirus infection status. Donor age, sex, ethnicity and CMV serostatus were collected together with the repertoire data. Along with the approximately 600-subject first cohort, a separate validation cohort of roughly 110 different subjects was used. A later genetic analysis took genome-wide SNP genotypes for about 65% of the 666 donors and used that subset as a discovery cohort. Of the 398 genotyped donors, 65% to 90% fell in the genetic ancestry cluster associated with self-reported Caucasian donors. An early release that covered 640 HLA-typed donors contained approximately 320 gigabases of sequencing data and tens of millions of unique TCR sequences. The study aimed to test whether cataloging public T cell receptors could reveal signatures of past pathogen exposure. All discovery cohort repertoires had been generated on a single sequencing platform. In an earlier analysis of 587 of the donors, high-throughput TCR beta sequencing was used to judge whether each TCR beta V gene segment behaved as functional or pseudogenic. In the later analysis, no new phenotypic data were used to find candidate immune exposures; instead, reliance was placed on TCR beta sequences and their occurrence across donors. Several DR-DQ haplotypes were treated as single units for association and clustering because of strong linkage in the cohort.

Overall results and qualifications from the work: In a later analysis, TCR association rates were found to vary across HLA loci, with the most associated TCRs seen for DRB1 alleles and the fewest for HLA-C alleles. The only immune exposure information available for the cohort was CMV serostatus. The cohort was sequenced for TCR beta chains only, and without alpha or paired-chain data the features that could be detected were limited. V-gene and J-gene trimming of TCR beta chains was associated with a missense DCLRE1C variant in a later genetic analysis, and the association was replicated in an independent cohort. A cluster of highly shared sequence variants was judged likely to be a technical artifact of the sequencing pipeline. Several of the top co-occurrence clusters appeared to be linked to parvovirus B19, influenza, CMV and Epstein-Barr virus, according to a later analysis. The authors suggested that the approach could potentially be extended to other disease states and immunological phenotypes. Across donors, most TCR sequences were observed very rarely, whereas some public TCRs were present in many individuals. Assigning TCR associations to individual alleles was difficult when HLA alleles, especially DR and DQ, strongly co-occurred. A few of the identified cytomegalovirus-associated TCR beta chains were confirmed in vitro to be specific for cytomegalovirus antigens. A total of 150 or so TCR beta chains were listed by the study as associated with cytomegalovirus. In an earlier analysis of approximately 590 of the donors, most TCR beta V segments were observed in productive rearrangements about 87% or about 30% of the time, broadly matching IMGT annotations. A further reported finding was that TCR beta sequences accurately predicted the HLA-A and HLA-B alleles for most subjects in the first cohort. Because HLA typing was unavailable for some donors at each locus, only the typed subset was used in association tests. Specific HLA alleles were associated with 15,000 to 20,000 TCR beta sequences at a false discovery rate of 0.05 in a later analysis. The earlier analysis of almost 600 of the donors excluded seventeen rarely observed V segments, including chromosome 9 orphons, because counts were too low. Linkage disequilibrium might explain the correlated functional status among segregating V segments, but an unknown experimental factor could not be excluded. A later genetic analysis reported fewer N-insertions in productive TCRs among donors in an Asian-associated ancestry cluster than the roughly 720-donor mean. Some IMGT-functional V segments, including TRBV6-2 and TRBV6-3, could not be distinguished by the 87-base-pair reads and were therefore excluded. In a later analysis, HLA-associated TCR beta chains showed more clonal expansion and lower generation probabilities than non-associated chains that were equally common. According to a later analysis, most CMV-associated TCR beta chains appeared to be HLA-restricted, and the HLA associations seemed to be driven largely by CMV exposure. The presence/absence analyses assumed that sequencing depth was roughly uniform across donors, and that assumption may not be true. The classifier was reported to diagnose cytomegalovirus status with high specificity and sensitivity in both the original and validation cohorts.

Library preparation was by the immunoSEQ multiplex PCR assay. For the multiplex PCR, a mixture combining 60 forward primers for TCR Vbeta segments and 13 reverse primers for TCR Jbeta segments was used. A multiplex PCR assay on genomic DNA amplified the CDR3 region of rearranged TCR beta genes. Amplified TCR beta libraries were sequenced as 87-base-pair reads on the Illumina HiSeq System. The original methods were these. A later analysis tallied roughly 78 million unique TCR beta chains across the approximately 670 repertoires, and approximately 12 million of those chains were shared by two or more donors. Raw reads were error-corrected and collapsed into unique sequences with a nearest-neighbor algorithm that merged closely related sequences to remove PCR and sequencing errors. CDR3 sequences were aligned to IMGT reference sequences to assign V, D and J gene segments. For a sequence to be retained, a match of at least six nucleotides to both a V gene segment and a J gene segment was required. A rearrangement counted as productive if the CDR3 had no stop codons and remained in frame with V and J, and every other rearrangement counted as non-productive. CDR3 was defined according to IMGT convention as the region running from the second conserved V-encoded cysteine to the conserved J-encoded phenylalanine. In an earlier analysis of around 600 of the donors, sequences lacking an unambiguous match to a single V gene segment were excluded. An earlier analysis of 500 to 700 of the donors classified V segments as functional when productive rearrangements were above 56.7% and as segregating when the standard deviation between donors was above 5%. To diagnose cytomegalovirus status from the catalog of TCR beta chain sequences, a statistical classification framework was built. In a later analysis, TCR nucleotide sequences were compared against IMGT/GENE-DB human TR gene sequences so that V and J genes could be assigned. In a later analysis, CDR3 sequences and most-parsimonious VDJ recombination scenarios were assigned using the TCRdist pipeline. In a later analysis, each TCR beta chain was defined by its CDR3 amino acid sequence together with its V-gene family, and reads lacking a unique V-gene family were excluded. In a later analysis, 550 to 650 highly shared, low-generation-probability nucleotide sequences were removed to address suspected cross-contamination and a sequencing artifact. For each public chain, a later analysis derived a clonal expansion index from normalized ranks of inferred template counts within each repertoire. Generation probabilities in a later analysis came from a VDJ recombination model fitted to out-of-frame rearrangements, and those results were checked against IGoR. In a later analysis, hypergeometric tests were used to score TCR-TCR, TCR-HLA and TCR-CMV co-occurrence, with a repertoire-size bias correction applied to TCR pairs. A later analysis estimated false discovery rates by permuting HLA or CMV assignments 20 times. In a later analysis, co-occurring TCRs were grouped with DBSCAN, and TCRdist sequence similarity was added when clustering was performed within HLA-allele-positive subsets. Co-occurrence clustering excluded repertoires with fewer than 30,000 or more than 120,000 public chains, plus five with anomalous nucleotide sharing. The immuneACCESS repertoire file appears here via TCRdb, limited to in-frame rearrangements. These files lack a portion of the clones; in checked studies, under half of the deficit traces to unresolved V genes, and the cause of the others is not known. The DNA gave D and trimming, while V, J and clone size come from that table. Within this sample are more than 150,000 clones, with roughly 80% of them counted one time only. Over 5.5% of the sample goes to the ten largest clones.

On this clone: What antigen it recognizes has not been identified. No clone much larger than this one lies a single base away; base qualities are absent.

In total, fewer than 750 healthy bone marrow donors made up the cohort. All cohort members were sampled while nominally healthy, although unrecorded immune exposures were likely present. The donor was CMV seropositive and belonged to the group of 250 to 300 seropositive cohort members. Each donor provided a peripheral blood sample, and peripheral blood mononuclear cells were used for TCR beta sequencing. The Qiagen DNeasy Blood Extraction Kit was used to extract genomic DNA from the blood cell samples. V is pared back by 5 bases and J by 3 bases, with 12 bases lying between the germline termini. Measured from the cysteine to the phenylalanine, the CDR3 is 14 residues long. CDR3 DNA only is kept here, 42 bases in frame from base 1. CDR1 and CDR2 were assigned from the germline V gene as SGDLS and YYNGEE.

What was sequenced was PBMCs. The receptor comes from a middle-aged man in good health and CMV-seropositive. The V and J genes are TRBV9 and TRBJ1-3, with a weak D call of TRBD1 (6 bases match). CDR3 region: CASSGQLSGNTIYF. At the DNA level, the sequence is TGTGCCAGCAGTGGACAGCTAAGTGGAAACACCATATATTTT.